Below are 24 T cell receptor beta chains sequenced from a single sample in a study of blood T cell repertoires in COVID-19. The protocol was immunoSEQ multiplex PCR, while the TCRdb copy is restricted to in-frame clones and leaves out a portion. Among over 250,000 clones listed, over 80% were seen once. Input material: PBMCs or T cells enriched from blood (not recorded which). The receptors were gathered from a woman younger than 35 who had recovered from COVID-19.

The V gene is TRBV7-2, the J gene TRBJ1-2, with 8 bases that match TRBD1. There are 14 residues in the CDR3. Trimming at V came to 5 bases and at J to 9 bases, leaving 11 bases not matched to a gene. CDR1 is SGHTA and CDR2 is FQGNSA in the germline V gene. The CDR3 DNA reads as TGTGCCAGCAGCCCCCAGGGGGCAGGGAAGCGCTACACCTTC. This codes for CASSPQGAGKRYTF.

This clone was picked up one time. V and J are TRBV25-1 and TRBJ2-5, with 7 bases fitting TRBD1. The CDR3 covers 14 residues. The J segment lost 3 bases and the V segment lost 5 bases, leaving 6 bases of the junction unmatched. Germline V lookup: CDR1 MGHDK, CDR2 SYGVNS. The CDR3 DNA sequence: TGTGCCAGCAGTCTTCCCGGGACAGAAGAGACCCAGTACTTC. This translates into CASSLPGTEETQYF.

J is TRBJ2-2 and V is TRBV30, with 7 nucleotides matching TRBD1. CDR1 GTSNPN and CDR2 SVGIG come from the germline V gene (reference sequence). J gave up 2 bases and V 7 bases, and 4 bases lay outside the gene matches. The CDR3 contains 13 residues. The CDR3 reads CALGTANTGELFF. The CDR3 nucleotides read TGTGCCTTAGGGACAGCCAACACCGGGGAGCTGTTTTTT.

The V call is TRBV27, the J call TRBJ2-1; 8 positions agree with TRBD2. The trim removed 5 bases at V and 6 bases at J, leaving 9 bases unmatched. Germline assignment: CDR1 MNHEY and CDR2 SMNVEV (reference sequence). The CDR3 totals 15 residues. The CDR3: CASSPAAGVSNEQFF. CDR3 nucleotides: TGTGCCAGCAGTCCCGCAGCGGGAGTATCCAATGAGCAGTTCTTC.

The chain couples TRBV10-3 to TRBJ1-6, with D hard to call. CDR3 length: 14 amino acids. Trimming took off 3 bases at V and 11 bases at J, with 14 bases between the two ends. CDR1 and CDR2 from the germline V gene are ENHRY and SYGVKD. The CDR3 sequence: CAISDPMEGAPLHF. In DNA, the CDR3 is TGTGCCATCAGTGACCCAATGGAGGGAGCACCCCTCCACTTT.

This rearrangement joins TRBV4-2 to TRBJ1-3; D not resolved. Germline V gene data show CDR1 as LGHNA and CDR2 as YNFKEQ. V was pared by 4 bases and J by 0 bases, with 10 bases between. The CDR3 contains 15 residues. CDR3 sequence reads: CASSPRRSSGNTIYF. The CDR3 DNA follows: TGTGCCAGCAGCCCCAGACGGAGCTCTGGAAACACCATATATTTT.

This clone was counted a few times. The chain is built from TRBV4-3 and TRBJ1-1, with D perhaps matching TRBD1 (6 bases). Germline values: CDR1 LGHNA, CDR2 YSLEER. The CDR3 covers 14 residues. The germline V and J ends were trimmed by 5 bases and 3 bases, with 13 bases remaining between them. This CDR3 is CASSEYRDDTEAFF. The DNA for the CDR3 is TGCGCCAGCAGCGAATACAGGGATGACACTGAAGCTTTCTTT.

The J gene is TRBJ2-1, the V gene TRBV5-1; D not resolved. The CDR3 contains 13 residues. Per the germline V gene, CDR1 is SGHRS and CDR2 is YFSETQ. Deletions cut 0 bases from V and 5 bases from J, with 6 bases between. CDR3 DNA: TGCGCCAGCAGCTTGGGGCCGAACAATGAGCAGTTCTTC. Translating it yields CASSLGPNNEQFF.

The CDR3 DNA reads TGTGCCAGCAGCGTTCCGGACAGGGGTGGTGGCTACACCTTC. It codes for CASSVPDRGGGYTF. V is TRBV7-2 and J is TRBJ1-2; 9 bases align to TRBD1. V lost 5 bases, J lost 7 bases, and 8 bases stayed unmatched. Germline lookup yields CDR1 SGHTA and CDR2 FQGNSA. The CDR3 runs to 14 residues.

The table lists this clone with many counts. The CDR3 is CAHLGGEGVNYNEQFF. The CDR3 DNA reads as TGTGCCCATCTGGGGGGAGAGGGAGTAAACTACAATGAGCAGTTCTTC. The V gene is TRBV2, the J gene TRBJ2-1; a possible D gene is TRBD2 (6 bases). The CDR3 is 16 amino acids. Germline V gives CDR1 SNHLY, CDR2 FYNNEI. The V and J ends lost 11 bases and 3 bases respectively, with 23 bases between them. The variable domain in full, with the rest retrieved from reference TRBV2 and TRBJ2-1, is EPEVTQTPSHQVTQMGQEVILRCVPISNHLYFYWYRQILGQKVEFLVSFYNNEISEKSEIFDDQFSVERPDGSNFTLKIRSTKLEDSAMYFCAHLGGEGVNYNEQFFGPGTRLTVL.

The chain combines TRBV10-3 with TRBJ1-5; D remains unclear. Germline V gene sequence: CDR1 ENHRY, CDR2 SYGVKD. This CDR3 is 16 amino acids long. The germline V and J ends were trimmed by 3 bases and 3 bases, with 15 bases remaining between them. DNA for the CDR3: TGTGCCATCAGTGAATTTGTAGTTTTGTACAATCAGCCCCAGCATTTT. Translation gives CAISEFVVLYNQPQHF.

The V and J genes are TRBV2 and TRBJ1-1; a possible D gene is TRBD1 (5 bases). Germline values: CDR1 SNHLY, CDR2 FYNNEI. CDR3 size: 13 residues. V lost 4 bases and J lost 5, with 11 bases in between. The CDR3 nucleotides are TGTGCCAGCAGTGGGCGTCGGGGGACTGAAGCTTTCTTT. This translates into CASSGRRGTEAFF.

V is TRBV6-5 and J is TRBJ2-5; no clear D. Per the germline V gene, CDR1 is MNHEY and CDR2 is SVGAGI. V shed 4 bases and J shed 3 bases, with 15 bases lying between them. CDR3 length: 15 amino acids. Here the CDR3 DNA reads TGTGCCAGCAGTTCCCAAAGAGGCATTGAAGAGACCCAGTACTTC. It yields the protein CASSSQRGIEETQYF.

This clone was recorded only once. V and J are TRBV10-3 and TRBJ2-5; 11 bases line up with TRBD2. The CDR3 runs 15 residues. The ends lost 4 bases at V and 1 base at J; junction bases unmatched: 2. Germline-derived CDR1 and CDR2 are ENHRY and SYGVKD. CDR3 DNA sequence: TGTGCCATCAGTGGGACTAGCGGGCCCCAAGAGACCCAGTACTTC. This encodes CAISGTSGPQETQYF.

The rearrangement uses TRBV20-1 and TRBJ2-7; no firm D call. The CDR3 is made up of 11 amino acids. Per the germline V gene, CDR1 is DFQATT and CDR2 is SNEGSKA (reference sequence). Trimming removed 5 bases at V and 3 bases at J, with 8 bases between. The CDR3 DNA reads TGCAGTGCTGAACAGAACTACGAGCAGTACTTC. Its translation is CSAEQNYEQYF.

The chain combines TRBV30 with TRBJ2-5, with D maybe TRBD2 (6 bases). V dropped 2 bases and J dropped 4 bases, with 11 bases sitting between them. Germline values: CDR1 GTSNPN, CDR2 SVGIG (reference sequence). The CDR3 spans 13 residues. The CDR3, as DNA: TGTGCCTGGAGTCGTGGTAGCGGAGAGACCCAGTACTTC. It yields the protein CAWSRGSGETQYF.

V usage is TRBV4-2 and J usage is TRBJ1-1; weak D call: TRBD1 (5 bases). The V gene lost 0 bases and the J gene lost 0 bases, with 8 bases spanning the gap. Germline values: CDR1 LGHNA, CDR2 YNFKEQ. CDR3 length: 15 residues. The CDR3 region has the DNA TGTGCCAGCAGCCAAGACGGGGGGATGAACACTGAAGCTTTCTTT. Encoded protein: CASSQDGGMNTEAFF.

V gene TRBV7-2 combines with J gene TRBJ1-3; D unresolved. Trimming stripped 10 bases from V and 2 bases from J, with 12 bases between. Germline-derived CDR1 and CDR2 are SGHTA and FQGNSA. CDR3 length equals 13 residues. CDR3 coding DNA: TGTGCCACCTTGCCGGGAGCTGGAAACACCATATATTTT. Its translation: CATLPGAGNTIYF.

The chain combines TRBV12-5 with TRBJ1-1, with 8 bases aligning to TRBD1. Germline V lookup: CDR1 LGHNT, CDR2 FRNRAP. CDR3 length: 13 amino acids. V shed 5 bases, J shed 4 bases, and the junction held 3 bases outside the gene matches. For the CDR3, the DNA is TGTGCTAGTGGTCCGGACAGGGTCACTGAAGCTTTCTTT. Its translation is CASGPDRVTEAFF.

This chain links TRBV12-3 or TRBV12-4 with TRBJ2-3, with a possible D match to TRBD1 (5 bases). This CDR3 spans 13 amino acids. The V gene lost 5 bases and the J gene lost 4 bases, with 10 bases spanning the gap. The CDR3 region is CASSPPGPDTQYF. In nucleotides, the CDR3 is TGTGCCAGCAGTCCCCCAGGGCCAGATACGCAGTATTTT.

The rearrangement joins TRBV14 to TRBJ1-2; D remains unclear. Germline-derived CDR1 and CDR2 are SGHDN and FVKESK. The CDR3 extends over 14 amino acids. Between the trimmed V and J ends, which lost 1 base and 8 bases, there was a span of 14 bases. The DNA for the CDR3 is TGTGCCAGCAGCCAAGTAGGCGGCAGAGGCGGCTACACCTTC. This translates into CASSQVGGRGGYTF.

The rearrangement links TRBV7-3 to TRBJ1-1, with 9 bases that match TRBD1. The germline V gene has CDR1 SGHTA and CDR2 FQGTGA. J lost 5 bases, V lost 1 base, and 14 bases had no gene match. This CDR3 has 18 amino acids. The CDR3 bases are TGTGCCAGCAGCTTAAACGGACGGGACAGGGTAAGGAAAACTGAAGCTTTCTTT. This translates into CASSLNGRDRVRKTEAFF.

This rearrangement joins TRBV13 to TRBJ1-2, with TRBD1 matching 8 bases. CDR1 is PRHDT and CDR2 is FYEKMQ in the germline V gene (reference sequence). With 5 bases clipped from V and 8 bases from J, the junction kept 7 bases outside the gene matches. The CDR3 sequence is 13 residues long. The CDR3 reads CASSTEQGVGYTF. As DNA, the CDR3 is TGTGCCAGCAGCACGGAACAGGGGGTGGGCTACACCTTC.

This clone came up once. The chain carries TRBV27 and TRBJ1-2, with D uncertain. This CDR3 has 13 amino acids. From germline, CDR1 is MNHEY and CDR2 SMNVEV (reference sequence). V lost 0 bases and J lost 7, with 9 bases in between. The CDR3 sequence is CASSLSPDFGYTF. CDR3 nucleotides: TGTGCCAGCAGTTTATCCCCTGACTTTGGCTACACCTTC.